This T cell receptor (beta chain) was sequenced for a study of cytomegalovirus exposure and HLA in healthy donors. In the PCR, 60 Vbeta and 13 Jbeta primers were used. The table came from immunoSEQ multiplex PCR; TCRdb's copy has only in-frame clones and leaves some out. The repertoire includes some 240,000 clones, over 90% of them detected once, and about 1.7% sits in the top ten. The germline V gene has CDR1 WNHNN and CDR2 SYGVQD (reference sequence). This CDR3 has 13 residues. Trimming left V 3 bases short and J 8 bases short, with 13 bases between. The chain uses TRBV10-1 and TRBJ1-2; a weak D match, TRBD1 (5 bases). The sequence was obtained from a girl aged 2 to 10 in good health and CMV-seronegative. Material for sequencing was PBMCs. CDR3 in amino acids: CASSDSGGLGYTF. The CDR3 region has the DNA TGCGCCAGCAGTGATTCGGGGGGTTTGGGCTACACCTTC.